Listed here are 29 T cell receptor beta chains from one sample, sequenced in a study of human T cells and chemical hapten exposure. MiXCR, applied by TCRdb to the RACE reads, yields one record per CDR3 protein. The sample includes tens of thousands of distinct CDR3 sequences, 10% of them seen just once. Time point given: patch test 2, 6 weeks after DPC sensitization. As for treatment: therapeutic diphenylcyclopropenone sensitization with weekly scalp DPC. This specimen was whole blood, taken in connection with sensitization to the hapten diphenylcyclopropenone (DPC). These receptor sequences come from a woman in her forties or fifties with alopecia areata. Some clones in this sample may be carry-over from other donors' samples.

This clonotype was recorded at least ten times. The rearrangement uses TRBV20-1 and TRBJ2-7; D may be TRBD2 (5 bases). From germline, CDR1 is DFQATT and CDR2 SNEGSKA (reference sequence). The V end was cut by 3 bases, the J end by 2 bases, with 8 bases between. The CDR3 contains 12 residues. The CDR3 DNA is TGCAGTGCTAGTCCCGGGACCTACGAGCAGTACTTC. Protein: CSASPGTYEQYF.

This clonotype was detected ten times or more. This chain connects TRBV18 to TRBJ2-3; D is ambiguous. Per the germline V gene, CDR1 is KGHSH and CDR2 is LQKENI. Trimming took off 5 bases at V and 0 bases at J, with 9 bases between the two ends. The CDR3 runs 14 residues. The CDR3 reads CASSSYPSTDTQYF. The CDR3 nucleotides are TGTGCCAGCTCATCATACCCTAGCACAGATACGCAGTATTTT.

At least ten counts were recorded for this clonotype. The chain combines TRBV28 with TRBJ2-7; D unclear. Between the trimmed V and J ends, which lost 8 bases and 7 bases, there was a span of 6 bases. The CDR3 extends over 9 amino acids. Looked up from germline, CDR1 is MDHEN and CDR2 is SYDVKM. CDR3 DNA sequence: TGTGCCAGCGGACGGGAGCAGTACTTC. This codes for CASGREQYF.

V and J are TRBV7-8 and TRBJ2-3; D is unresolved. The CDR3 is 15 residues long. From germline, CDR1 is SGHVS and CDR2 FQNEAQ. Trimming pared 1 base from V and 4 bases from J, leaving 12 bases between. CDR3 sequence (DNA): TGTGCCAGCAGCTTAGAATATCCTACCGCAGATACGCAGTATTTT. It specifies CASSLEYPTADTQYF.

In its sample, this clonotype was seen a few times. This rearrangement joins TRBV4-3 to TRBJ2-3; D gene unclear. With 4 bases removed from V and 6 bases from J, the gap between germline ends came to 14 bases. CDR1 LGHNA and CDR2 YSLEER come from the germline V gene. The CDR3 covers 14 residues. The CDR3 region is CASSLQNSGDTQYF. In DNA form, the CDR3 reads TGCGCCAGCAGCCTGCAAAATTCCGGGGATACGCAGTATTTT.

A few counts support this clonotype. The J gene is TRBJ2-1, the V gene TRBV9; no firm D call. V shed 0 bases and J shed 0 bases, with 7 bases lying between them. The CDR3 has 15 amino acids. Germline CDR1 reads SGDLS; CDR2 reads YYNGEE. The CDR3 loop reads CASSVVGNSYNEQFF. In nucleotides, the CDR3 is TGTGCCAGCAGCGTAGTGGGGAACTCCTACAATGAGCAGTTCTTC.

This clonotype was seen a handful of times. The chain couples TRBV7-8 to TRBJ2-3; D uncertain. This CDR3 is 13 amino acids long. The germline CDR1 and CDR2 sequences are SGHVS and FQNEAQ. The germline V and J ends were trimmed by 3 bases and 8 bases, with 12 bases remaining between them. CDR3 region: CASSFDSISTQYF. CDR3 DNA: TGTGCCAGCAGCTTTGATTCCATTAGTACGCAGTATTTT.

This clonotype was found many times. V gene TRBV18 combines with J gene TRBJ1-1; 8 bases are shared with TRBD1. The V segment lost 6 bases and the J segment 4 bases; nucleotides outside the gene matches: 7. The CDR3 spans 14 residues. Germline lookup yields CDR1 KGHSH and CDR2 LQKENI. The CDR3 DNA is TGTGCCAGCTCCCAAAATACAGGGGGCACTGAAGCTTTCTTT. Its protein is CASSQNTGGTEAFF.

This clonotype has ten or more counts. V and J are TRBV7-2 and TRBJ2-7; D is ambiguous. The CDR3 has 12 amino acids. V lost 5 bases and J lost 9, with 14 bases in between. CDR1 is SGHTA, CDR2 FQGNSA, per germline. CDR3 in DNA: TGTGCCAGCAGCCCTGATTTTATGGTGCAGTACTTC. Protein product: CASSPDFMVQYF.

In its sample, this clonotype was seen a few times. V is TRBV6-5 and J is TRBJ2-6; D ambiguous. Germline lookup yields CDR1 MNHEY and CDR2 SVGAGI. CDR3 length equals 15 residues. V shed 0 bases and J shed 5 bases, with 8 bases lying between them. This CDR3 reads CASSYSVSRANVLTF. In DNA, the CDR3 is TGTGCCAGCAGTTACTCGGTGTCGAGGGCCAACGTCCTGACTTTC.

Turning to this clonotype: This may come from a read error, since a much larger clone is one base off. The rearrangement uses TRBV30 and TRBJ2-5, with TRBD2 matching 14 bases. The CDR3 totals 13 residues. The J segment lost 4 bases and the V segment lost 7 bases, leaving 2 bases of the junction unmatched. Germline V gene data show CDR1 as GTSNPN and CDR2 as SVGIG (reference sequence). The CDR3 here is CALTSGRGETQYF. In DNA, the CDR3 is TGTGCCTTGACTAGCGGGAGGGGAGAGACCCAGTACTTC. The complete variable domain, with remaining parts taken from reference TRBV30 and TRBJ2-5, reads SQTIHQWPATLVQPVGSPLSLECTVEGTSNPNLYWYRQAAGRGLQLLFYSVGIGQISSEVPQNLSASRPQDRQFILSSKKLLLSDSGFYLCALTSGRGETQYFGPGTRLLVL.

This clonotype was seen repeatedly, ten times or more. The chain couples TRBV4-2 to TRBJ1-1; 7 bases agree with TRBD1. From germline, CDR1 is LGHNA and CDR2 YNFKEQ. The CDR3 runs 17 residues. The V segment lost 0 bases and the J segment 0 bases; nucleotides outside the gene matches: 7. Here the CDR3 DNA reads TGTGCCAGCAGCCAAGATACGGGACAGTTAATGAACACTGAAGCTTTCTTT. Translated, it gives CASSQDTGQLMNTEAFF.

This clonotype was picked up many times. The genes are TRBV7-2 and TRBJ1-3; D gene ambiguous. The length of the CDR3 is 15 residues. The V gene lost 5 bases and the J gene lost 0 bases, with 11 bases spanning the gap. The germline gives CDR1 SGHTA, CDR2 FQGNSA. CDR3 sequence reads: CASSPQTSSGNTIYF. In DNA form, the CDR3 reads TGTGCCAGCAGCCCACAGACCTCCTCTGGAAACACCATATATTTT.

This clonotype was counted many times. J is TRBJ2-7 and V is TRBV12-3 or TRBV12-4, with 12 bases lining up with TRBD2. CDR3 length: 15 amino acids. J gave up 7 bases and V 1 base, and 5 bases lay outside the gene matches. The DNA of the CDR3 is TGTGCCAGCAGTTTAGATCTAGCGGGAGGGCTTGAGCAGTACTTC. Protein product: CASSLDLAGGLEQYF.

The chain carries TRBV7-7 and TRBJ2-1; 10 positions match TRBD2. This CDR3 is built from 15 residues. The J segment lost 4 bases and the V segment lost 5 bases, leaving 5 bases of the junction unmatched. Germline CDR1 and CDR2: SSHAT and FNYEAQ (reference sequence). CDR3 in amino acids: CASSPGLASYNEQFF. As DNA, the CDR3 is TGTGCCAGCAGCCCGGGACTAGCGAGTTACAATGAGCAGTTCTTC.

This clonotype was seen many times. CDR3 bases: TGCAGGACTAGCTCTTACAATGAGCAGTTCTTC. Amino acids: CRTSSYNEQFF. The chain combines TRBV20-1 with TRBJ2-1, with 7 bases that match TRBD2. The CDR3 is made up of 11 amino acids. Germline assignment: CDR1 DFQATT and CDR2 SNEGSKA (reference sequence).

This clonotype showed up many times. V gene TRBV20-1 combines with J gene TRBJ1-1, with D perhaps matching TRBD1 (5 bases). Germline CDR1 reads DFQATT; CDR2 reads SNEGSKA (reference sequence). This CDR3 has 16 residues. V was clipped by 0 bases and J by 4 bases, with 18 bases between them. CDR3 in amino acids: CSARDPLVGEGTEAFF. The CDR3 DNA is TGCAGTGCTAGAGATCCCCTGGTGGGGGAGGGCACTGAAGCTTTCTTT.

The rearrangement links TRBV2 to TRBJ2-5; D call uncertain. V lost 1 base, J lost 5 bases, and 2 bases lay in between. Germline V lookup: CDR1 SNHLY, CDR2 FYNNEI. The CDR3 has 11 residues. The CDR3: CASSEEETQYF. DNA for the CDR3: TGTGCCAGCAGTGAAGAGGAGACCCAGTACTTC.

The rearrangement links TRBV5-1 to TRBJ2-1; 9 bases are shared with TRBD2. Germline V CDR1 and CDR2: SGHRS, YFSETQ. The CDR3 has 16 amino acids. Trimming at V came to 0 bases and at J to 2 bases, leaving 3 bases not matched to a gene. For the CDR3, the DNA is TGCGCCAGCAGCTTGGCGGCGGGAGGGCCCTACAATGAGCAGTTCTTC. This encodes CASSLAAGGPYNEQFF.

This clonotype was counted a few times. The chain is built from TRBV29-1 and TRBJ2-7, with TRBD1 as a possible D gene (5 bases). CDR1 is SQVTM, CDR2 ANQGSEA, per germline. The V and J ends lost 0 bases and 1 base respectively, with 13 bases between them. This CDR3 is 15 amino acids long. Written as DNA, the CDR3 is TGCAGCGTTGAAGACCCAGGGAAAGGGTCCTACGAGCAGTACTTC. The encoded protein is CSVEDPGKGSYEQYF.

At least ten counts were recorded for this clonotype. The V gene is TRBV29-1, the J gene TRBJ1-2; D may be TRBD1 (6 bases). The CDR3 has 14 amino acids. In germline, CDR1 is SQVTM, CDR2 ANQGSEA. Trimming took off 0 bases at V and 4 bases at J, with 12 bases between the two ends. The CDR3 nucleotides read TGCAGCGTTGAAGAAGAAAACAGGGCCTATGGCTACACCTTC. Translating gives CSVEEENRAYGYTF.

In this sample, this clonotype turned up a few times. The chain has TRBV6-2 or TRBV6-3 and TRBJ2-2; no reliable D call. The germline CDR1 and CDR2 sequences are MNHEY and SVGEGT. V was cut by 5 bases and J by 4 bases, with 14 bases left in between. There are 15 residues in the CDR3. In nucleotides, the CDR3 is TGTGCCAGCAGTCCGCGACTGGATAGCACCGGGGAGCTGTTTTTT. This sequence encodes CASSPRLDSTGELFF.

The V call is TRBV20-1, the J call TRBJ2-7; D perhaps matches TRBD1 (5 bases). CDR3 length: 12 residues. Trimming shortened V by 5 bases and J by 5 bases, and 13 bases separated the two germline ends. Per germline, CDR1 DFQATT and CDR2 SNEGSKA (reference sequence). In nucleotides, the CDR3 is TGCAGTGCTCAGCCGGACAAGAACGAGCAGTACTTC. It codes for CSAQPDKNEQYF.

This chain joins TRBV7-2 and TRBJ2-7; TRBD1 matches at 7 bases. The CDR3 runs 15 residues. Germline V CDR1 and CDR2: SGHTA, FQGNSA. V shed 3 bases, J shed 5 bases, and the junction held 10 bases outside the gene matches. CDR3 amino acids: CASSFSGQPRDEQYF. DNA for the CDR3: TGTGCCAGCAGCTTTTCGGGACAGCCTAGAGACGAGCAGTACTTC.

This clonotype was detected many times. The V and J genes are TRBV11-2 and TRBJ1-4; 9 nucleotides agree with TRBD1. Germline trimming cut 2 bases from V and 2 bases from J; bases unmatched to any gene: 3. This CDR3 is 16 amino acids long. Germline values: CDR1 SGHAT, CDR2 FQNNGV. Here the CDR3 reads CASSLRTGVTNEKLFF. The DNA for the CDR3 is TGTGCCAGCAGCTTACGGACAGGGGTGACTAATGAAAAACTGTTTTTT.

This clonotype was found many times. This sequence joins TRBV5-1 and TRBJ1-1, with no clear D. This CDR3 comprises 16 residues. From germline, CDR1 is SGHRS and CDR2 YFSETQ. The V gene lost 0 bases and the J gene lost 0 bases, with 12 bases spanning the gap. CDR3 DNA sequence: TGCGCCAGCAGCTTGGGATCGGCAGGCATGAACACTGAAGCTTTCTTT. The encoded protein is CASSLGSAGMNTEAFF.

The chain uses TRBV5-1 and TRBJ2-1; the match to TRBD2 covers 8 bases. V trimming: 3 bases; J trimming: 8 bases; junction bases outside the gene matches: 7. CDR3 length: 14 residues. Per the germline V gene, CDR1 is SGHRS and CDR2 is YFSETQ. CDR3 DNA: TGCGCCAGCAGCTCTGGGGGACTAGTCTATGAGCAGTTCTTC. It encodes CASSSGGLVYEQFF.

This clonotype was detected only a few times. V and J are TRBV12-3 or TRBV12-4 and TRBJ1-2; 8 positions agree with TRBD1. The CDR3 contains 14 residues. The ends lost 4 bases at V and 8 bases at J; junction bases unmatched: 9. CDR3 amino acids: CASSSFQGADGYTF. For the CDR3, the DNA is TGTGCCAGCAGTTCGTTTCAGGGGGCGGACGGCTACACCTTC.

This clonotype was seen only a few times. The chain recombines TRBV11-2 with TRBJ2-7; TRBD2 matches 10 bases. The CDR3 consists of 17 residues. J gave up 2 bases and V 0 bases, and 7 bases lay outside the gene matches. Germline lookup yields CDR1 SGHAT and CDR2 FQNNGV. CDR3 protein: CASSLETGLAMPYEQYF. In DNA, the CDR3 is TGTGCCAGCAGCTTAGAGACGGGACTAGCGATGCCCTACGAGCAGTACTTC.